Below, one TCR beta chain is given with its context. Its antigen remains unidentified. The record has no base qualities; no much larger clone is one base away. This entry comes from a study of blood T cell repertoires in COVID-19 (dated by TCRdb to between 2020 and 2021). About the study as a whole: The collaborator samples originated in the United States, Italy and Spain and spanned the acute and convalescent phases of COVID-19. The sample metadata nearly always contained a de-identified subject ID, COVID-19 status, age in years and sex. The material from the prospective study consisted of cDNA or gDNA derived from T cells, B-cell-depleted T cells, or PBMCs. A freely available public database, intended as a resource for researchers studying the immune response to SARS-CoV-2, is where the repertoires were released. The dataset comprised deeply sampled blood TCRbeta repertoires from subjects exposed to, actively infected with, or recovered from COVID-19. The samples were drawn from the first 160 participants of the ongoing ImmuneRACE study and from over 950 subjects provided by 6 global collaborators. Where available, HLA class I and class II types were taken from metadata supplied by the sample provider and were not determined by assay-based typing.

General conclusions and limits of the study: The amount of clinical and demographic metadata varied by source and participant and was provided uncurated.

TCRbeta CDR3 regions were amplified from genomic DNA using the immunoSEQ Assay, a bias-controlled multiplex PCR. Concerning the study's data processing: The number of nucleated cells in each sample was estimated by amplification of reference gene primers within the assay. Sequence reads were collapsed and filtered to measure the absolute abundance of every unique TCRbeta CDR3 rearrangement. For each sample, productive Simpson clonality was calculated by taking the square root of Simpson's diversity index across productive rearrangements. TCRdb stores this immuneACCESS table with in-frame sequences only. Part of the clones is absent; in the studies checked, under half of the shortfall reflects unresolved V genes, and no reason is known for the rest. From that table come the V and J calls and clone size; the DNA was used to work out D and trimming. The sample table holds around 71,000 clones, of which around 85% were seen once. The ten most abundant clones make up under 6% of the sample.

CDR1 and CDR2 were assigned from the germline V gene (reference sequence) as LNHDA and SQIVND. Spanning cysteine to phenylalanine, the CDR3 consists of 15 amino acids. Only the CDR3 portion is preserved as DNA: 45 bases, with reading frame beginning at the first base. Between the V and J ends, shortened by 4 bases and 7 bases respectively, the junction contains 14 bases. Each collaborating institution followed its own protocols to collect whole blood in K2EDTA tubes. For TCRbeta analysis, collaborators shipped samples in one of three forms: frozen whole blood, isolated PBMCs, or DNA extracted from either of those sample types.

The sequence derives from a man of 80 years or more with acute or convalescent COVID-19. The rearranged segments are TRBV19 and TRBJ1-6; a confident D gene designation cannot be given. Specimen: peripheral blood. In nucleotide form, the sequence is TGTGCCAGTAGTAGACCGCGGCAGCTAAATTCACCCCTCCACTTT. The encoded protein is CASSRPRQLNSPLHF.